The sequence of this TCR beta chain was determined in a study of neoadjuvant anti-PD-1 for oral cavity cancer. Regarding the study as a whole: Non-responders to neoadjuvant nivolumab had significantly more clonal PBMC T cells than responders.

Here immunoSEQ multiplex PCR was the method, and the copy in TCRdb shows in-frame clones only, minus some. The sample carries approximately 16,000 clones, around 74% recorded once. The CDR3 is 14 amino acids. Germline loops: CDR1 SGHDT, CDR2 YYEEEE. Trimming at V came to 3 bases and at J to 3 bases, leaving 3 bases not matched to a gene. These newly diagnosed stage II-IVA oral cavity squamous cell carcinoma patients had no prior systemic or radiation treatment. No culture or expansion preceded analysis of these blood cells. Turning to this clone: Its antigen is currently unknown.

This TCR derives from a person between 40 and 79 years old with oral cavity squamous cell carcinoma. This specimen consisted of PBMCs, obtained before nivolumab (anti-PD-1) treatment. The J gene is TRBJ2-1, the V gene TRBV5-6; 7 bases align to TRBD1. The CDR3, as DNA: TGTGCCAGCAGCTGGGGGACAGACTACAATGAGCAGTTCTTC. It yields the protein CASSWGTDYNEQFF.